This T cell receptor (beta chain) was recorded in a study of identifying expanded T cells in peripheral blood. Notes on the study in general: Clone count variance between roughly two-week samples rose with total template count. Technical replicates showed around 1.3 changed clones; two weeks 15 to 20; four weeks 19.

Produced via immunoSEQ multiplex PCR; TCRdb's table is partial and in-frame only. This sample has 130,000 or so clones, with approximately 84% found just once. V lost 2 bases, J lost 2 bases, and 12 bases lay in between. Germline CDR1 reads SQVTM; CDR2 reads ANQGSEA. This CDR3 contains 14 residues. As regards this clone: No antigen is known for it.

The chain carries TRBV29-1 and TRBJ1-1; D is perhaps TRBD1 (5 bases). This receptor was taken from a person aged 18 to 75 in good health. The material sequenced was blood. CDR3 in amino acids: CSVERGLLNTEAFF. CDR3 DNA sequence: TGCAGCGTTGAAAGGGGATTGCTTAACACTGAAGCTTTCTTT.